These T cell receptor beta chains were read from a single sample in a study of T cell responses to AZD1222 COVID-19 vaccine. Measured with immunoSEQ multiplex PCR; TCRdb has only the in-frame clones, and not every one. The sample shows under 150,000 clones, 85% of them seen only once. Here the sequenced sample was peripheral blood, taken 28 days after the second dose of the MenACWY control vaccine. These receptors were obtained from an adult who received the MenACWY meningococcal vaccine as a control. The CDR3 runs from the conserved cysteine through the conserved F or W. Fields, in order: D gene, V gene, J gene, clone size, CDR3 protein, CDR3 DNA. D genes are given only for firm matches. The size entry is marked missing in some rows and otherwise reads once, few, many or a size class.

d_gene: TRBD1
v_gene: TRBV5-1
j_gene: TRBJ2-1
abundance: .
CDR3aa: CASSLTAGGSNEQFF
CDR3nt: TGCGCCAGCAGCTTGACAGCAGGGGGATCTAACGAGCAGTTCTTC

d_gene: .
v_gene: TRBV2
j_gene: TRBJ1-3
abundance: .
CDR3aa: CASFGTTGNTIYF
CDR3nt: TGTGCCAGTTTCGGCACCACTGGAAACACCATATATTTT

d_gene: TRBD2
v_gene: TRBV5-1
j_gene: TRBJ2-5
abundance: .
CDR3aa: CASSLVGLAGAETQYF
CDR3nt: TGCGCCAGCAGCTTGGTCGGCCTAGCGGGAGCGGAGACCCAGTACTTC

d_gene: .
v_gene: TRBV29-1
j_gene: TRBJ1-2
abundance: .
CDR3aa: CSVNDYGYTF
CDR3nt: TGCAGCGTTAACGACTATGGCTACACCTTC

d_gene: .
v_gene: TRBV4-1
j_gene: TRBJ1-4
abundance: .
CDR3aa: CASSQEGQANEKLFF
CDR3nt: TGCGCCAGCAGCCAAGAGGGGCAGGCTAATGAAAAACTGTTTTTT

d_gene: .
v_gene: TRBV24-1
j_gene: TRBJ1-5
abundance: .
CDR3aa: CATSGMGSTQPQHF
CDR3nt: TGTGCCACCAGTGGGATGGGGTCCACTCAGCCCCAGCATTTT

d_gene: .
v_gene: TRBV27
j_gene: TRBJ2-7
abundance: .
CDR3aa: CASSPQVAETYEQYF
CDR3nt: TGTGCCAGCAGTCCCCAGGTAGCTGAGACCTACGAGCAGTACTTC

d_gene: .
v_gene: TRBV27
j_gene: TRBJ1-4
abundance: .
CDR3aa: CASSGLTKNEKLFF
CDR3nt: TGTGCCAGCAGTGGGCTCACTAAGAATGAAAAACTGTTTTTT

d_gene: .
v_gene: TRBV5-1
j_gene: TRBJ1-2
abundance: .
CDR3aa: CASSSGINYGYTF
CDR3nt: TGCGCCAGCAGTAGCGGGATTAACTATGGCTACACCTTC

d_gene: TRBD1
v_gene: TRBV5-1
j_gene: TRBJ1-6
abundance: .
CDR3aa: CASSLTGTGGRDNSPLHF
CDR3nt: TGCGCCAGCAGCCTAACCGGGACAGGGGGCCGGGATAATTCACCCCTCCACTTT

d_gene: .
v_gene: TRBV21-1
j_gene: TRBJ2-5
abundance: .
CDR3aa: CASSMTGWETQYF
CDR3nt: TGTGCCAGCAGCATGACAGGGTGGGAGACCCAGTACTTC

d_gene: .
v_gene: TRBV27
j_gene: TRBJ1-5
abundance: .
CDR3aa: CASSFESNQPQHF
CDR3nt: TGTGCCAGCAGTTTCGAAAGCAATCAGCCCCAGCATTTT

d_gene: .
v_gene: TRBV11-3
j_gene: TRBJ2-7
abundance: .
CDR3aa: CASSLAVGSEQYF
CDR3nt: TGTGCCAGCAGCTTAGCCGTAGGGAGCGAGCAGTACTTC

d_gene: TRBD1
v_gene: TRBV19
j_gene: TRBJ2-1
abundance: .
CDR3aa: CASSGQGAVARSYNEQFF
CDR3nt: TGTGCCAGTAGTGGACAGGGGGCGGTTGCTCGCTCCTACAATGAGCAGTTCTTC

d_gene: .
v_gene: TRBV19
j_gene: TRBJ1-6
abundance: .
CDR3aa: CASSIEQGGNSPLHF
CDR3nt: TGTGCCAGTAGTATAGAACAGGGAGGAAATTCACCCCTCCACTTT

d_gene: TRBD1
v_gene: TRBV6-5
j_gene: TRBJ1-5
abundance: .
CDR3aa: CASNFGTGGGQPQHF
CDR3nt: TGTGCCAGCAATTTCGGGACAGGGGGAGGGCAGCCCCAGCATTTT

d_gene: .
v_gene: TRBV6-1
j_gene: TRBJ2-3
abundance: .
CDR3aa: CASSEGSVTDTQYF
CDR3nt: TGTGCCAGCAGTGAAGGGTCGGTGACAGATACGCAGTATTTT

d_gene: .
v_gene: TRBV28
j_gene: TRBJ1-2
abundance: .
CDR3aa: CASSFGMGRYGYTF
CDR3nt: TGTGCCAGCAGTTTCGGGATGGGAAGGTATGGCTACACCTTC

d_gene: .
v_gene: TRBV5-1
j_gene: TRBJ1-5
abundance: .
CDR3aa: CASSLAGNDQPQHF
CDR3nt: TGCGCCAGCAGCTTGGCTGGGAATGATCAGCCCCAGCATTTT

d_gene: TRBD1
v_gene: TRBV5-1
j_gene: TRBJ1-2
abundance: once
CDR3aa: CASSPNGQGRYGYTF
CDR3nt: TGCGCCAGCAGCCCTAATGGACAGGGGAGGTATGGCTACACCTTC

d_gene: .
v_gene: TRBV19
j_gene: TRBJ1-1
abundance: .
CDR3aa: CASRTKGEAFF
CDR3nt: TGTGCCAGTAGAACGAAGGGTGAAGCTTTCTTT

d_gene: .
v_gene: TRBV11-1
j_gene: TRBJ1-1
abundance: .
CDR3aa: CASSLSPSGNTEAFF
CDR3nt: TGTGCCAGCAGCTTGAGTCCTTCGGGGAACACTGAAGCTTTCTTT

d_gene: TRBD1
v_gene: TRBV23-1
j_gene: TRBJ1-2
abundance: .
CDR3aa: CASTPGDRGDGYTF
CDR3nt: TGCGCCAGCACTCCAGGGGACAGGGGAGATGGCTACACCTTC

d_gene: .
v_gene: TRBV20-1
j_gene: TRBJ1-2
abundance: .
CDR3aa: CSGNRDGYTF
CDR3nt: TGCAGTGGGAACAGGGATGGCTACACCTTC

d_gene: .
v_gene: TRBV5-5
j_gene: TRBJ1-2
abundance: .
CDR3aa: CASSYRDIRGYGYTF
CDR3nt: TGTGCCAGCAGCTACCGGGACATCCGGGGATATGGCTACACCTTC

d_gene: .
v_gene: TRBV14
j_gene: TRBJ1-2
abundance: .
CDR3aa: CASSQGMAGTGYGYTF
CDR3nt: TGTGCCAGCAGCCAAGGAATGGCAGGGACGGGCTATGGCTACACCTTC

d_gene: .
v_gene: TRBV28
j_gene: TRBJ1-2
abundance: .
CDR3aa: CASSTGEFGYTF
CDR3nt: TGTGCCAGCAGTACGGGGGAGTTTGGCTACACCTTC

d_gene: .
v_gene: TRBV3-1/TRBV3-2
j_gene: TRBJ2-1
abundance: few
CDR3aa: CASSYGVYYNEQFF
CDR3nt: TGTGCCAGCAGCTACGGGGTTTACTACAATGAGCAGTTCTTC

d_gene: TRBD1
v_gene: TRBV24-1
j_gene: TRBJ2-2
abundance: .
CDR3aa: CATSDPGQGTTGELFF
CDR3nt: TGTGCCACCAGTGATCCGGGACAGGGGACCACCGGGGAGCTGTTTTTT

d_gene: .
v_gene: TRBV5-4
j_gene: TRBJ1-3
abundance: .
CDR3aa: CASSGSGAFGNTIYF
CDR3nt: TGTGCCAGCAGCGGATCAGGGGCATTTGGAAACACCATATATTTT

d_gene: .
v_gene: TRBV6-5
j_gene: TRBJ2-2
abundance: .
CDR3aa: CAVRGANTGELFF
CDR3nt: TGTGCCGTCCGGGGCGCAAACACCGGGGAGCTGTTTTTT

d_gene: .
v_gene: TRBV5-6
j_gene: TRBJ1-2
abundance: .
CDR3aa: CASSSYGGARDYGYTF
CDR3nt: TGTGCCAGCAGCTCCTATGGGGGGGCTAGAGACTATGGCTACACCTTC

d_gene: TRBD2
v_gene: TRBV5-1
j_gene: TRBJ2-3
abundance: once
CDR3aa: CASSLGRGGGVSTDTQYF
CDR3nt: TGCGCCAGCAGCTTGGGACGCGGTGGGGGGGTCAGCACAGATACGCAGTATTTT

d_gene: .
v_gene: TRBV19
j_gene: TRBJ2-3
abundance: .
CDR3aa: CASRANIGDTDTQYF
CDR3nt: TGTGCCAGTAGGGCTAACATAGGAGACACAGATACGCAGTATTTT

d_gene: .
v_gene: TRBV5-1
j_gene: TRBJ1-2
abundance: .
CDR3aa: CASSTGQPPYGYTF
CDR3nt: TGCGCCAGCAGCACCGGACAGCCACCTTATGGCTACACCTTC

d_gene: .
v_gene: TRBV5-4
j_gene: TRBJ1-2
abundance: .
CDR3aa: CASSLDGLGGYTF
CDR3nt: TGTGCCAGCAGCTTGGACGGGTTAGGGGGCTACACCTTC

d_gene: .
v_gene: TRBV7-8
j_gene: TRBJ1-2
abundance: .
CDR3aa: CASSLAGRANYGYTF
CDR3nt: TGTGCCAGCAGCTTAGCCGGGAGAGCTAACTATGGCTACACCTTC

d_gene: .
v_gene: TRBV29-1
j_gene: TRBJ1-3
abundance: .
CDR3aa: CSVDVGNTIYF
CDR3nt: TGCAGCGTTGACGTAGGAAACACCATATATTTT

d_gene: .
v_gene: TRBV19
j_gene: TRBJ2-5
abundance: .
CDR3aa: CASGRETQYF
CDR3nt: TGTGCCAGCGGTAGGGAGACCCAGTACTTC

d_gene: .
v_gene: TRBV27
j_gene: TRBJ1-1
abundance: few
CDR3aa: CASRSYGPSGGTEAFF
CDR3nt: TGTGCCAGCAGATCCTATGGGCCAAGCGGGGGCACTGAAGCTTTCTTT

d_gene: .
v_gene: TRBV4-2
j_gene: TRBJ2-2
abundance: .
CDR3aa: CASSHPRTGELFF
CDR3nt: TGTGCCAGCAGCCATCCCCGAACCGGGGAGCTGTTTTTT

d_gene: .
v_gene: TRBV9
j_gene: TRBJ2-3
abundance: .
CDR3aa: CASSGYLSSTDTQYF
CDR3nt: TGTGCCAGTTCAGGGTACCTAAGTAGCACAGATACGCAGTATTTT

d_gene: TRBD2
v_gene: TRBV18
j_gene: TRBJ2-2
abundance: .
CDR3aa: CASSPQGGANTGELFF
CDR3nt: TGTGCCAGCTCACCACAGGGAGGGGCGAACACCGGGGAGCTGTTTTTT

d_gene: TRBD1
v_gene: TRBV28
j_gene: TRBJ1-2
abundance: .
CDR3aa: CASRSGTGPYGYTF
CDR3nt: TGTGCCAGCAGGAGCGGGACAGGGCCATATGGCTACACCTTC

d_gene: .
v_gene: TRBV5-5
j_gene: TRBJ2-7
abundance: .
CDR3aa: CASSLAGKDSEQYF
CDR3nt: TGTGCCAGCAGCTTGGCCGGGAAAGACTCCGAGCAGTACTTC

d_gene: .
v_gene: TRBV2
j_gene: TRBJ2-3
abundance: .
CDR3aa: CASSKGTVERNTQYF
CDR3nt: TGTGCCAGCAGTAAAGGGACGGTAGAGAGGAATACGCAGTATTTT

d_gene: .
v_gene: TRBV30
j_gene: TRBJ2-2
abundance: few
CDR3aa: CAWSVPYPTGELFF
CDR3nt: TGTGCCTGGAGTGTACCGTATCCTACCGGGGAGCTGTTTTTT

d_gene: .
v_gene: TRBV19
j_gene: TRBJ1-2
abundance: .
CDR3aa: CASSLLGNYGYTF
CDR3nt: TGTGCCAGTAGTCTCCTGGGGAACTATGGCTACACCTTC